The 13 T cell receptor beta chains below were found in one sample sequenced in a study of T cells in Graves' hyperthyroidism and ophthalmopathy. Amplification of TCR beta CDR3 regions was performed using RNA transcripts as template. HTBI primers were employed in a first-round RT-PCR of the TCR CDR3. MiXCR, applied by TCRdb to the multiplex PCR reads, yields one record per CDR3 protein. This sample yields about 400,000 distinct CDR3 sequences, of which more than 12% are seen a single time; 30% to 35% belongs to the top ten. Sequencing input: blood. The receptor set was obtained from a woman in her twenties or thirties with Graves' hyperthyroidism.

This clonotype was observed many times. The V call is TRBV3-1, the J call TRBJ1-2; perhaps TRBD1 as D (5 bases). V lost 5 bases and J 3 bases, leaving 13 bases between the germline ends. The CDR3 extends over 14 amino acids. Germline lookup yields CDR1 LGHDT and CDR2 YNNKEL (reference sequence). As DNA, the CDR3 is TGTGCCAGCAGCGACCGACCGACAGACTATGGCTACACCTTC. Translation: CASSDRPTDYGYTF.

This chain uses TRBV5-1 with TRBJ2-1, with TRBD2 matching 7 bases. The CDR3 has 15 residues. Unmatched junction bases numbered 7, after V lost 4 bases and J lost 3 bases. CDR1 and CDR2 from the germline V gene are SGHRS and YFSETQ. CDR3 region: CASSTGGTVYNEQFF. CDR3 nucleotide sequence: TGCGCCAGCAGCACCGGGGGGACTGTCTACAATGAGCAGTTCTTC.

This clonotype was found many times. J is TRBJ2-7 and V is TRBV20-1, with 8 bases lining up with TRBD1. In germline, CDR1 is DFQATT, CDR2 SNEGSKA (reference sequence). The J segment lost 5 bases and the V segment lost 1 base, leaving 1 base of the junction unmatched. CDR3 length: 12 residues. DNA of the CDR3: TGCAGTGCTAGAGTACAGGGGGACGAGCAGTACTTC. This translates into CSARVQGDEQYF.

This clonotype has just a few counts. The chain has TRBV14 and TRBJ1-4; 7 bases line up with TRBD1. V was pared by 2 bases and J by 2 bases, with 5 bases of the junction left unmatched. This CDR3 has 16 amino acids. CDR1 SGHDN and CDR2 FVKESK come from the germline V gene. The CDR3 protein is CASSQSRDSTNEKLFF. CDR3 nucleotide sequence: TGTGCCAGCAGCCAAAGCAGGGACAGTACTAATGAAAAACTGTTTTTT.

This clonotype came up a few times. The chain employs TRBV27 and TRBJ2-3; unclear D gene. CDR1 MNHEY and CDR2 SMNVEV come from the germline V gene (reference sequence). The CDR3 runs to 12 residues. Between the trimmed V and J ends, which lost 8 bases and 4 bases, there was a span of 10 bases. CDR3 loop: CASGTIADTQYF. CDR3 sequence (DNA): TGTGCCAGCGGCACCATTGCAGATACGCAGTATTTT.

This clonotype was seen a few times. The rearrangement links TRBV7-9 to TRBJ1-2, with D possibly TRBD1 on 5 matching bases. In germline, CDR1 is SEHNR, CDR2 FQNEAQ (reference sequence). V was shortened by 4 bases and J by 4 bases, with 13 bases between the two germline ends. The length of the CDR3 is 14 residues. In nucleotides, the CDR3 is TGTGCCAGCAGCTCCAGTGGGGCTAGCTATGGCTACACCTTC. Amino acid sequence: CASSSSGASYGYTF.

V usage is TRBV19 and J usage is TRBJ2-4; TRBD2 might be the D (6 bases). Germline CDR1 and CDR2: LNHDA and SQIVND (reference sequence). This CDR3 contains 15 residues. V lost 5 bases and J 7 bases, leaving 18 bases between the germline ends. CDR3 loop: CASSPQSHRGNIQYF. The CDR3 region has the DNA TGTGCCAGTAGTCCCCAGAGCCATCGGGGGAACATTCAGTACTTC.

This clonotype has a count of ten or more. This chain joins TRBV6-1 and TRBJ2-3; 10 bases map to TRBD2. The germline V gene has CDR1 MNHNS and CDR2 SASEGT. The CDR3 contains 17 residues. With V trimmed by 2 bases and J by 3 bases, 8 bases remained unmatched. Here the CDR3 reads CASSEWLAGVGTDTQYF. In DNA, the CDR3 is TGTGCCAGCAGTGAATGGCTAGCGGGAGTAGGGACAGATACGCAGTATTTT.

This clonotype was recorded a few times. The chain uses TRBV27 and TRBJ2-1, with 8 nucleotides matching TRBD1. V dropped 7 bases and J dropped 6; count of bases not matched to a gene: 8. The CDR3 is 14 amino acids. Germline loops: CDR1 MNHEY, CDR2 SMNVEV (reference sequence). CDR3 protein: CASTQAGTGNEQFF. The CDR3 bases are TGTGCCAGCACCCAAGCCGGGACAGGCAATGAGCAGTTCTTC.

In this sample, this clonotype turned up many times. The chain links TRBV7-8 to TRBJ1-1; D not resolved. V was cut by 1 base and J by 6 bases, with 15 bases left in between. CDR1 is SGHVS and CDR2 is FQNEAQ in the germline V gene. CDR3 length equals 15 residues. Here the CDR3 reads CASSLEASGFPEAFF. In DNA, the CDR3 is TGTGCCAGCAGCTTAGAGGCCTCCGGATTTCCTGAAGCTTTCTTT.

The chain uses TRBV19 and TRBJ2-5, with unresolved D. Trimming removed 1 base at V and 2 bases at J, with 11 bases between. The CDR3 is made up of 15 amino acids. Looked up from germline, CDR1 is LNHDA and CDR2 is SQIVND (reference sequence). Written as DNA, the CDR3 is TGTGCCAGTAGTATAGGTGGCGCCCCACAAGAGACCCAGTACTTC. Its protein product is CASSIGGAPQETQYF.

The chain has TRBV7-2 and TRBJ2-2; D gene ambiguous. The CDR3 covers 13 residues. V was trimmed by 1 base and J by 6 bases, leaving 6 bases between them. The V gene's germline CDR1 is SGHTA and CDR2 FQGNSA. The CDR3 sequence is CASSLVRPGELFF. Written as DNA, the CDR3 is TGTGCCAGCAGCTTAGTTCGACCCGGGGAGCTGTTTTTT.

The sample holds many counts of this clonotype. The CDR3 protein is CASSTTGGGSYNEQFF. CDR3 DNA: TGTGCCAGCAGTACGACAGGGGGCGGGTCCTACAATGAGCAGTTCTTC. The rearrangement uses TRBV28 and TRBJ2-1; TRBD1 aligns across 10 bases. CDR1 and CDR2 (germline): MDHEN, SYDVKM. CDR3 length: 16 residues. V lost 5 bases to trimming and J lost 1 base; unmatched junction nucleotides: 5.